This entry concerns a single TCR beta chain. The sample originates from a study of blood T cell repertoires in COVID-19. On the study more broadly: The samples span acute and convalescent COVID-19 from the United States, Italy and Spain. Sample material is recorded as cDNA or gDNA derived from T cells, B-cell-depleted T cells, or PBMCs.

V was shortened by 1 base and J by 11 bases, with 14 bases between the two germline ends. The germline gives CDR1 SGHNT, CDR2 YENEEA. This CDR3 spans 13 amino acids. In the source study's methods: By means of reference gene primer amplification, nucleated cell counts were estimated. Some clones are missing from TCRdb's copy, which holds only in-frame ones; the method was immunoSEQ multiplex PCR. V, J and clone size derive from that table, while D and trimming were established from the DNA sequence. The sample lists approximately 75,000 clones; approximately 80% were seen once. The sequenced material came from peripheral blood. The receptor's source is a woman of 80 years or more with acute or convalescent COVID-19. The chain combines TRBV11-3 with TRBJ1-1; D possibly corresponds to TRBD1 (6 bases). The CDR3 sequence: CASSLGGDMGAFF. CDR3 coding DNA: TGTGCCAGCAGCTTAGGAGGGGACATGGGGGCTTTCTTT.